This TCR beta chain was recorded in a study of post-analysis software for immune sequencing data. Study-wide findings and caveats: Multiple sclerosis was associated with a significant reduction in normalized Chao1 diversity relative to controls. In patients, TRBV5-6, TRBV5-1 and TRBV20-1 belonged to four or five TRBV segments found more frequently than in controls. F measure showed strong co-clustering of same-batch samples.

As regards this clonotype: What it binds is not known. At one boundary the junction diverges from the germline segment, which might be a read error.

The CDR3 has 14 residues. CDR1 MDHEN and CDR2 SYDVKM come from the germline V gene. Prepared TCR beta cDNA libraries contained unique molecular identifiers. Starting from approximately 1 to 10 million T cells, the study yielded 460,000 or so cDNA molecules. TCRdb reprocessed the PCR reads with MiXCR, giving one entry per CDR3 protein. Of 700,000 to 800,000 distinct CDR3 sequences listed, about 27% are singletons. The chain employs TRBV28 and TRBJ1-6; D gene uncertain. The sequence was collected from a girl under 18 with multiple sclerosis. Specimen: blood. The CDR3 nucleotides are TGTGCCAACAGTTTTCGGGGTTATAATTCACCCCTCCACTTT. It is translated as CANSFRGYNSPLHF.